A single sample gave rise to the 21 T cell receptor beta chains below, sequenced in a study of shared clonotypes between healthy human individuals. The table came from immunoSEQ multiplex PCR; TCRdb's copy has only in-frame clones and leaves some out. The data hold 450,000 to 500,000 clones, with approximately 79% observed a single time. Sequenced: PBMCs. The receptors were sampled from a woman in her thirties or forties in good health. Some clones in this sample may be carry-over from other donors' samples.

The V and J genes are TRBV6-4 and TRBJ2-3, with D possibly being TRBD1 (5 bases). V gave up 5 bases and J gave up 9 bases, with 15 bases separating them. The germline CDR1 and CDR2 sequences are MRHNA and SNTAGT. The CDR3 is made up of 13 amino acids. CDR3 amino acids: CASSTAQAGTQYF. CDR3 DNA sequence: TGTGCCAGCAGTACAGCCCAGGCAGGGACGCAGTATTTT.

As regards this clone: The junction and the germline gene differ at one end; a read error may be behind it. Other DNA variants within this sample encode the same CDR3. This chain joins TRBV10-2 and TRBJ1-4; D uncertain. The CDR3 totals 12 residues. Germline V lookup: CDR1 WSHSY, CDR2 SAAADI. The CDR3 region is CASSESKEKLFF. The CDR3 DNA sequence: TGCGCCAGCAGTGAGTCGAAAGAAAAACTGTTCTTT.

The sample holds a few counts of this clone. The chain combines TRBV19 with TRBJ2-3; 7 nucleotides line up with TRBD1. Germline lookup yields CDR1 LNHDA and CDR2 SQIVND (reference sequence). The CDR3 has 16 residues. J lost 6 bases, V lost 2 bases, and 11 bases had no gene match. The CDR3 nucleotides read TGTGCCAGTAGTATAACAGGGGCAGGGGGTGAGGATACGCAGTATTTT. Translation gives CASSITGAGGEDTQYF.

The genes are TRBV30 and TRBJ1-1; perhaps TRBD1 as D (6 bases). Germline CDR1 reads GTSNPN; CDR2 reads SVGIG (reference sequence). V lost 0 bases to trimming and J lost 7 bases, with 18 bases between them. This CDR3 comprises 15 residues. CDR3 coding DNA: TGTGCCTGGAGTGTGGGTTGGGGGGCAACGGGTGAAGCTTTCTTT. Encoded protein: CAWSVGWGATGEAFF.

V and J are TRBV18 and TRBJ1-2, with D unclear. The V and J ends lost 1 base and 4 bases respectively, with 13 bases between them. Looked up from germline, CDR1 is KGHSH and CDR2 is LQKENI. The CDR3 is 15 residues long. The CDR3 sequence is CASSPLRPGSYGYTF. Here the CDR3 DNA reads TGTGCCAGCTCACCACTTCGTCCTGGGAGCTATGGCTACACCTTC.

In DNA, the CDR3 is TGTGCCAGCAGCTTGGGGCTAGCGCATTACACAGATACGCAGTATTTT. Translation gives CASSLGLAHYTDTQYF. The chain couples TRBV5-8 to TRBJ2-3, with D perhaps TRBD2 (6 bases). CDR3 length equals 16 residues. The V end was cut by 0 bases, the J end by 2 bases, with 13 bases between. Germline CDR1 and CDR2: SGHTS and YDEGEE.

V gene TRBV27 combines with J gene TRBJ2-3, with D possibly being TRBD1 (7 bases). The CDR3 runs 15 residues. The germline V gene has CDR1 MNHEY and CDR2 SMNVEV (reference sequence). V gave up 5 bases and J gave up 4 bases, with 16 bases separating them. CDR3 protein: CASSTIRGVADTQYF. The CDR3 DNA reads as TGTGCCAGCAGTACCATCAGGGGGGTCGCAGATACGCAGTATTTT.

The V call is TRBV12-5, the J call TRBJ2-1; 7 bases line up with TRBD1. Germline values: CDR1 LGHNT, CDR2 FRNRAP. The CDR3 length is 12 residues. V lost 5 bases and J lost 9; bases outside the gene matches: 4. The CDR3 reads CASGTGATEQFF. The CDR3 nucleotides read TGTGCTAGTGGTACAGGGGCGACTGAGCAGTTCTTC.

This chain uses TRBV5-1 with TRBJ1-1; no definite D call. Deletions cut 3 bases from V and 0 bases from J, with 6 bases between. Germline V gene sequence: CDR1 SGHRS, CDR2 YFSETQ. The CDR3 is made up of 13 amino acids. The CDR3 coding sequence is TGCGCCAGCAGCTCTGGTTTGAACACTGAAGCTTTCTTT. This encodes CASSSGLNTEAFF. The variable domain in full, completed from reference TRBV5-1 and TRBJ1-1, reads KAGVTQTPRYLIKTRGQQVTLSCSPISGHRSVSWYQQTPGQGLQFLFEYFSETQRNKGNFPGRFSGRQFSNSRSEMNVSTLELGDSALYLCASSSGLNTEAFFGQGTRLTVV.

This chain joins TRBV7-8 and TRBJ1-1; no clear D. Trimming left V 2 bases short and J 4 bases short, with 14 bases between. This CDR3 region has 15 residues. Germline V lookup: CDR1 SGHVS, CDR2 FQNEAQ. The CDR3 spells CASSLSIKGGTEAFF. The CDR3 DNA is TGTGCCAGCAGCTTATCGATCAAAGGTGGCACTGAAGCTTTCTTT.

The genes are TRBV20-1 and TRBJ2-5, with D hard to call. CDR3 size: 11 residues. The ends were cut back, 4 bases at V and 4 bases at J, with 7 bases in the middle. From germline, CDR1 is DFQATT and CDR2 SNEGSKA (reference sequence). The CDR3 region is CSAILTETQYF. The CDR3 DNA is TGCAGTGCTATCCTGACAGAGACCCAGTACTTC.

The chain joins TRBV7-2 to TRBJ2-1, with a weak D call TRBD2 (7 bases). The CDR3 sequence is 19 residues long. The germline V gene encodes CDR1 SGHTA and CDR2 FQGNSA. With 3 bases removed from V and 3 bases from J, the gap between germline ends came to 24 bases. Written as DNA, the CDR3 is TGTGCCAGCAGCTTCTCCGGGACTACCTTTGAGGGGGTCTACAATGAGCAGTTCTTC. Protein: CASSFSGTTFEGVYNEQFF.

This clone was recorded at least ten times. Other DNA sequences in this sample translate to the same CDR3. The chain uses TRBV7-9 and TRBJ1-5; 7 positions match TRBD1. This CDR3 is built from 13 residues. The trim removed 5 bases at V and 6 bases at J, leaving 4 bases unmatched. CDR1 and CDR2 from the germline V gene are SEHNR and FQNEAQ (reference sequence). The CDR3 loop is CASSPEGAQPQHF. The CDR3, as DNA: TGTGCCAGCAGCCCAGAGGGGGCTCAGCCCCAGCATTTT. The whole variable domain, filled in from reference TRBV7-9 and TRBJ1-5, reads DTGVSQNPRHKITKRGQNVTFRCDPISEHNRLYWYRQTLGQGPEFLTYFQNEAQLEKSRLLSDRFSAERPKGSFSTLEIQRTEQGDSAMYLCASSPEGAQPQHFGDGTRLSIL.

The table lists this clone with many counts. The chain combines TRBV6-4 with TRBJ2-2; D gene uncertain. The germline gives CDR1 MRHNA, CDR2 SNTAGT. Trimming removed 7 bases at V and 3 bases at J, with 9 bases between. The CDR3 sequence is 13 residues long. The CDR3 DNA reads as TGTGCCAGCAAGCCCGGAGACACCGGGGAGCTGTTTTTT. Translating it yields CASKPGDTGELFF.

V gene TRBV10-1 combines with J gene TRBJ2-7, with 9 bases lining up with TRBD2. V shed 7 bases and J 0 bases; nucleotides not matched to a gene: 10. CDR3 length equals 16 residues. Per the germline V gene, CDR1 is WNHNN and CDR2 is SYGVQD (reference sequence). The DNA of the CDR3 is TGCGCCAGCAACCCTCGACTAGCGGACTTCTCCTACGAGCAGTACTTC. It specifies CASNPRLADFSYEQYF.

The gene calls are TRBV18 and TRBJ1-1; no clear D. The CDR3 contains 15 residues. The germline V gene encodes CDR1 KGHSH and CDR2 LQKENI. Between the trimmed V and J ends, which lost 2 bases and 4 bases, there was a span of 14 bases. The CDR3 DNA reads TGTGCCAGCTCACCAGACGTGGGTTGGAGCACTGAAGCTTTCTTT. Protein product: CASSPDVGWSTEAFF.

This clone was counted a single time. This rearrangement joins TRBV7-9 to TRBJ2-3, with 14 nucleotides matching TRBD2. V lost 3 bases, J lost 5 bases, and 1 base stayed unmatched. This CDR3 has 15 amino acids. Germline V gene sequence: CDR1 SEHNR, CDR2 FQNEAQ (reference sequence). This chain's CDR3 is CASSLTSGGGDTQYF. CDR3 sequence (DNA): TGTGCCAGCAGCTTGACTAGCGGGGGGGGAGATACGCAGTATTTT. The full variable domain, with the rest looked up from reference TRBV7-9 and TRBJ2-3, is DTGVSQNPRHKITKRGQNVTFRCDPISEHNRLYWYRQTLGQGPEFLTYFQNEAQLEKSRLLSDRFSAERPKGSFSTLEIQRTEQGDSAMYLCASSLTSGGGDTQYFGPGTRLTVL.

This chain connects TRBV7-8 to TRBJ2-7; 13 positions match TRBD2. V lost 5 bases to trimming and J lost 5 bases; unmatched junction nucleotides: 9. The CDR3 consists of 16 residues. CDR1 is SGHVS and CDR2 is FQNEAQ in the germline V gene. The chain's CDR3 is CASSPGLAGALHEQYF. DNA for the CDR3: TGTGCCAGCAGCCCCGGACTAGCGGGAGCGTTGCACGAGCAGTACTTC.

The chain is built from TRBV2 and TRBJ2-7; D unresolved. The CDR3 runs 11 residues. Germline CDR1 reads SNHLY; CDR2 reads FYNNEI. Between the trimmed V and J ends, which lost 4 bases and 9 bases, there was a span of 10 bases. The CDR3 bases are TGTGCCAGCAGTGCTGGAGCCGGGCAGTACTTC. Translated, it gives CASSAGAGQYF. Supplemented by reference TRBV2 and TRBJ2-7, the full variable domain reads EPEVTQTPSHQVTQMGQEVILRCVPISNHLYFYWYRQILGQKVEFLVSFYNNEISEKSEIFDDQFSVERPDGSNFTLKIRSTKLEDSAMYFCASSAGAGQYFGPGTRLTVT.

V and J are TRBV9 and TRBJ2-7; 9 nucleotides match TRBD2. This CDR3 comprises 13 residues. V gave up 4 bases and J gave up 7 bases; unmatched junction bases: 6. The germline CDR1 and CDR2 sequences are SGDLS and YYNGEE. CDR3 DNA: TGTGCCAGCAGCTCCGGACTAGCGAATGAGCAGTACTTC. Protein: CASSSGLANEQYF. Full variable domain (outside the CDR3, taken from reference TRBV9 and TRBJ2-7): DSGVTQTPKHLITATGQRVTLRCSPRSGDLSVYWYQQSLDQGLQFLIQYYNGEERAKGNILERFSAQQFPDLHSELNLSSLELGDSALYFCASSSGLANEQYFGPGTRLTVT.

The rearrangement joins TRBV29-1 to TRBJ2-7; 9 bases match TRBD2. Trimming removed 0 bases from V and 6 bases from J; junction bases left unmatched: 6. Germline V gives CDR1 SQVTM, CDR2 ANQGSEA. This CDR3 comprises 14 residues. For the CDR3, the DNA is TGCAGCGTTGAAGATCTTGGGCGGGAGGGCGAGCAGTACTTC. Translated: CSVEDLGREGEQYF.